Listed here are 29 T cell receptor beta chains from one sample, sequenced in a study of blood T cell repertoires in COVID-19. Assay used: immunoSEQ multiplex PCR; TCRdb lists only in-frame clones, some missing. The profile shows roughly 280,000 clones, 88% of them singletons. Source material: peripheral blood. These receptors were collected from a woman aged 30 to 39 with COVID-19, enrolled during active disease.

J is TRBJ2-2 and V is TRBV19, with D perhaps matching TRBD1 (6 bases). The CDR3 sequence is 14 residues long. With 3 bases removed from V and 1 base from J, the gap between germline ends came to 6 bases. Germline V gene lookup returns CDR1 LNHDA and CDR2 SQIVND (reference sequence). The CDR3 DNA reads as TGTGCCAGTAGTATGGGACAGAACACCGGGGAGCTGTTTTTT. Encoded protein: CASSMGQNTGELFF.

CDR3 residues: CASSFLRDYQYNEQFF. The CDR3 bases are TGTGCCAGCAGTTTCCTCCGGGACTACCAGTACAATGAGCAGTTCTTC. V usage is TRBV6-5 and J usage is TRBJ2-1; 7 positions match TRBD2. CDR3 size: 16 residues. The V and J ends lost 4 bases and 4 bases, in that order; junction bases with no gene match: 10. Per the germline V gene, CDR1 is MNHEY and CDR2 is SVGAGI.

In this sample, this clone turned up once. V usage is TRBV7-6 and J usage is TRBJ2-1; TRBD2 aligns across 12 bases. The CDR3 length is 15 residues. Trimming took 4 bases from V and 5 from J; bases not matched to a gene: 3. Germline V gives CDR1 SGHVS, CDR2 FNYEAQ. DNA for the CDR3: TGTGCCAGCAGCTCTAGCGGGAGGGCCGACAATGAGCAGTTCTTC. The encoded protein is CASSSSGRADNEQFF.

V and J are TRBV7-2 and TRBJ2-7; 7 bases line up with TRBD1. Germline V lookup: CDR1 SGHTA, CDR2 FQGNSA. Trimming removed 4 bases from V and 4 bases from J; junction bases left unmatched: 4. The CDR3 length is 13 residues. For the CDR3, the DNA is TGTGCCAGCAGCTGGGACAGACCATACGAGCAGTACTTC. Amino acids: CASSWDRPYEQYF.

The table lists this clone with a few counts. The V and J genes are TRBV14 and TRBJ2-3, with 8 bases fitting TRBD1. The ends lost 6 bases at V and 4 bases at J; junction bases unmatched: 3. The CDR3 has 13 amino acids. Looked up from germline, CDR1 is SGHDN and CDR2 is FVKESK. The CDR3 loop is CASSLQGADTQYF. CDR3 nucleotides: TGTGCCAGCAGTCTACAGGGGGCAGATACGCAGTATTTT. The entire variable domain, with the rest obtained from reference TRBV14 and TRBJ2-3, is as follows: EAGVTQFPSHSVIEKGQTVTLRCDPISGHDNLYWYRRVMGKEIKFLLHFVKESKQDESGMPNNRFLAERTGGTYSTLKVQPAELEDSGVYFCASSLQGADTQYFGPGTRLTVL.

The V and J genes are TRBV27 and TRBJ2-2; possibly TRBD1 for D (6 bases). The CDR3 extends over 16 amino acids. Germline CDR1 MNHEY, CDR2 SMNVEV (reference sequence). Trimming left V 3 bases short and J 6 bases short, with 17 bases between. The CDR3 nucleotides read TGTGCCAGCAGTTTTTGGGAGTCAGGGGTTCCCGGGGAGCTGTTTTTT. Encoded protein: CASSFWESGVPGELFF.

This clone was counted a single time. The chain is built from TRBV19 and TRBJ1-1, with D unresolved. CDR1 is LNHDA and CDR2 is SQIVND in the germline V gene (reference sequence). The V and J ends lost 10 bases and 1 base respectively, with 13 bases between them. The CDR3 extends over 13 amino acids. The CDR3 nucleotides are TGTGCCACACCCTCGGTAAGGAACACTGAAGCTTTCTTT. Translation gives CATPSVRNTEAFF.

This chain connects TRBV29-1 to TRBJ2-5, with a tentative D call TRBD1 (5 bases). V was pared by 8 bases and J by 7 bases, with 17 bases between. CDR1 is SQVTM and CDR2 is ANQGSEA in the germline V gene. CDR3 length: 12 amino acids. For the CDR3, the DNA is TGCAGCTCAATAGGGGATCTATTGACCCAGTACTTC. Translated: CSSIGDLLTQYF.

The chain employs TRBV7-9 and TRBJ1-2; D is undetermined. The V and J ends lost 0 bases and 8 bases respectively, with 7 bases between them. The CDR3 loop spans 12 amino acids. Germline CDR1 SEHNR, CDR2 FQNEAQ (reference sequence). This CDR3 is CASSLATGGYTF. CDR3 DNA sequence: TGTGCCAGCAGCTTAGCGACGGGGGGCTACACCTTC.

The chain combines TRBV5-1 with TRBJ1-2; 7 bases map to TRBD1. Germline values: CDR1 SGHRS, CDR2 YFSETQ. Trimming at V came to 2 bases and at J to 3 bases, leaving 4 bases not matched to a gene. This CDR3 spans 14 amino acids. CDR3 sequence: CASSFGTADYGYTF. DNA of the CDR3: TGCGCCAGCAGCTTTGGGACAGCTGACTATGGCTACACCTTC.

The chain recombines TRBV3-1 (or the pseudogene TRBV3-2) with TRBJ1-6, with 7 nucleotides matching TRBD1. Looked up from germline, CDR1 is LGHDT and CDR2 is YNNKEL (reference sequence). This CDR3 comprises 17 residues. With 4 bases clipped from V and 6 bases from J, the junction kept 12 bases outside the gene matches. The CDR3 DNA reads as TGTGCCAGCAGCCTGCGGGCCGGGACAGCCTCTAATTCACCCCTCCACTTT. Translation: CASSLRAGTASNSPLHF.

This clone has just one count. V and J are TRBV6-5 and TRBJ2-7, with 7 nucleotides matching TRBD1. CDR1 and CDR2 from the germline V gene are MNHEY and SVGAGI. This CDR3 spans 11 amino acids. The ends lost 11 bases at V and 4 bases at J; junction bases unmatched: 5. CDR3 sequence: CAVGDSYEQYF. DNA of the CDR3: TGTGCCGTAGGGGACAGTTACGAGCAGTACTTC.

The chain employs TRBV29-1 and TRBJ1-4, with D perhaps matching TRBD1 (6 bases). The V and J ends lost 5 bases and 4 bases respectively, with 11 bases between them. CDR3 size: 13 residues. The V gene's germline CDR1 is SQVTM and CDR2 ANQGSEA. CDR3 DNA: TGCAGCGTTCAGTGGGGGCTTAATGAAAAACTGTTTTTT. This sequence encodes CSVQWGLNEKLFF.

This chain uses TRBV5-5 with TRBJ1-5, with TRBD1 identical over 9 bases. The CDR3 contains 15 residues. After removal of 3 bases from V and 3 bases from J, the junction contained 4 bases not matched to a gene. The germline V gene has CDR1 SGHKS and CDR2 YYEKEE (reference sequence). CDR3 protein: CASSSGTGFNQPQHF. In nucleotides, the CDR3 is TGTGCCAGCAGCTCCGGGACAGGGTTCAATCAGCCCCAGCATTTT.

This chain connects TRBV6-4 to TRBJ1-6; unclear D gene. The CDR3 has 13 amino acids. CDR1 MRHNA and CDR2 SNTAGT come from the germline V gene. V was shortened by 9 bases and J by 3 bases, with 9 bases between the two germline ends. CDR3 region: CASGDNYNSPLHF. The CDR3, as DNA: TGTGCCAGTGGAGATAACTATAATTCACCCCTCCACTTT.

Concerning this clone: At one of its ends the junction is not consistent with the germline gene, which may arise from a read error. The chain links TRBV18 to TRBJ2-3; 8 positions match TRBD1. This CDR3 spans 15 amino acids. Germline lookup yields CDR1 KGHSH and CDR2 LQKENI. CDR3: CASSPATGVTNTQYF. The CDR3 nucleotides read TGTGCCAGCTCACCAGCGACAGGGGTCACAAATACGCAGTATTTT.

The J gene is TRBJ2-3, the V gene TRBV24-1; D gene uncertain. Per germline, CDR1 KGHDR and CDR2 SFDVKD. Trimming removed 3 bases at V and 0 bases at J, with 6 bases between. There are 14 residues in the CDR3. The CDR3 DNA reads as TGTGCCACCAGTGATGTCACTAGCACAGATACGCAGTATTTT. Encoded protein: CATSDVTSTDTQYF.

This chain links TRBV7-2 with TRBJ1-5; D gene ambiguous. CDR1 SGHTA and CDR2 FQGNSA come from the germline V gene. Trimming removed 0 bases at V and 0 bases at J, with 9 bases between. This CDR3 is built from 16 residues. The CDR3 DNA is TGTGCCAGCAGCTTAGCGTCGGCAGGTAGCAATCAGCCCCAGCATTTT. This sequence encodes CASSLASAGSNQPQHF.

This clone appeared a single time. The chain has TRBV6-6 and TRBJ2-3; a possible D gene is TRBD2 (5 bases). CDR1 is MNHNY, CDR2 SVGAGI, per germline (reference sequence). This CDR3 contains 14 residues. Trimming took 8 bases from V and 2 from J, leaving 14 bases between them. The chain's CDR3 is CASLPAELTDTQYF. The CDR3 DNA follows: TGTGCCAGCCTCCCAGCGGAGCTCACAGATACGCAGTATTTT.

In nucleotides, the CDR3 is TGCGCCAGCAGCTTCCTAGCGGGAGGCACCTACGAGCAGTACTTC. Amino acids: CASSFLAGGTYEQYF. V gene TRBV5-1 combines with J gene TRBJ2-7; TRBD2 agrees at 11 bases. V shed 2 bases, J shed 2 bases, and the junction held 3 bases outside the gene matches. Germline CDR1 and CDR2: SGHRS and YFSETQ. The CDR3 runs to 15 residues.

The CDR3 coding sequence is TGTGCCACGGGACCAGGGGCTCTTACAAATTCACCCCTCCACTTT. Protein: CATGPGALTNSPLHF. The chain carries TRBV15 and TRBJ1-6; TRBD1 might be the D (6 bases). In germline, CDR1 is LNHNV, CDR2 YYDKDF (reference sequence). The CDR3 runs to 15 residues. Trimming removed 9 bases from V and 7 bases from J, with 19 bases in between.

This chain joins TRBV9 and TRBJ2-1, with 11 bases identical to TRBD2. Germline CDR1 is SGDLS and CDR2 is YYNGEE. With 3 bases clipped from V and 3 bases from J, the junction kept 5 bases outside the gene matches. The CDR3 sequence is 16 residues long. In DNA, the CDR3 is TGTGCCAGCAGCGGAAGACTAGCGGGGATCTACAATGAGCAGTTCTTC. This translates into CASSGRLAGIYNEQFF.

The genes are TRBV9 and TRBJ2-3, with 11 bases matching TRBD1. V lost 1 base to trimming and J lost 4 bases; unmatched junction nucleotides: 2. The CDR3 loop spans 15 amino acids. Germline-derived CDR1 and CDR2 are SGDLS and YYNGEE. CDR3 region: CASSVTGQGADTQYF. The CDR3 DNA reads as TGTGCCAGCAGCGTAACGGGACAGGGGGCAGATACGCAGTATTTT. The complete variable domain, with remaining parts taken from reference TRBV9 and TRBJ2-3, reads DSGVTQTPKHLITATGQRVTLRCSPRSGDLSVYWYQQSLDQGLQFLIQYYNGEERAKGNILERFSAQQFPDLHSELNLSSLELGDSALYFCASSVTGQGADTQYFGPGTRLTVL.

The chain links TRBV2 to TRBJ2-1; tentative D call: TRBD2 (5 bases). The CDR3 is 15 amino acids. Between the trimmed V and J ends, which lost 1 base and 5 bases, there was a span of 12 bases. Per germline, CDR1 SNHLY and CDR2 FYNNEI. Here the CDR3 DNA reads TGTGCCAGCAGTGAAGAATGGATCGGGAACAATGAGCAGTTCTTC. As protein: CASSEEWIGNNEQFF.

The rearrangement uses TRBV6-5 and TRBJ2-3; D gene ambiguous. This CDR3 contains 11 residues. Trimming removed 6 bases at V and 6 bases at J, with 7 bases between. Germline loops: CDR1 MNHEY, CDR2 SVGAGI. This CDR3 is CASRVQDTQYF. Written as DNA, the CDR3 is TGTGCCAGCAGGGTCCAGGATACGCAGTATTTT.

V usage is TRBV7-8 and J usage is TRBJ2-2; TRBD1 matches at 11 bases. Germline V CDR1 and CDR2: SGHVS, FQNEAQ. CDR3 length: 17 amino acids. V was clipped by 5 bases and J by 5 bases; unmatched bases: 10. CDR3 loop: CASSQEPGQGVTGELFF. CDR3 in DNA: TGTGCCAGCAGCCAGGAACCGGGACAGGGGGTTACCGGGGAGCTGTTTTTT.

The rearrangement links TRBV2 to TRBJ1-4, with 10 bases lining up with TRBD1. In germline, CDR1 is SNHLY, CDR2 FYNNEI. Trimming cost V 6 bases and J 7 bases; bases outside gene matches: 5. This CDR3 contains 14 residues. The CDR3 region is CASRTGTGAEKLFF. CDR3 coding DNA: TGTGCCAGCAGGACCGGGACAGGGGCTGAAAAACTGTTTTTT.

The genes are TRBV2 and TRBJ2-4, with TRBD2 matching 7 bases. Germline assignment: CDR1 SNHLY and CDR2 FYNNEI. Trimming at V came to 11 bases and at J to 8 bases, leaving 12 bases not matched to a gene. The CDR3 length is 13 residues. The CDR3 DNA sequence: TGTGCCGGAACTACGGGAGGTGGAGACATTCAGTACTTC. Translated: CAGTTGGGDIQYF.

This clone was counted once. The chain links TRBV6-4 to TRBJ2-1; TRBD1 matches at 9 bases. With V trimmed by 3 bases and J by 4 bases, 4 bases remained unmatched. Germline V gene data show CDR1 as MRHNA and CDR2 as SNTAGT. The CDR3 has 15 residues. For the CDR3, the DNA is TGTGCCAGCAGTGAAGGGACAGGGCCTTACAATGAGCAGTTCTTC. It encodes CASSEGTGPYNEQFF.